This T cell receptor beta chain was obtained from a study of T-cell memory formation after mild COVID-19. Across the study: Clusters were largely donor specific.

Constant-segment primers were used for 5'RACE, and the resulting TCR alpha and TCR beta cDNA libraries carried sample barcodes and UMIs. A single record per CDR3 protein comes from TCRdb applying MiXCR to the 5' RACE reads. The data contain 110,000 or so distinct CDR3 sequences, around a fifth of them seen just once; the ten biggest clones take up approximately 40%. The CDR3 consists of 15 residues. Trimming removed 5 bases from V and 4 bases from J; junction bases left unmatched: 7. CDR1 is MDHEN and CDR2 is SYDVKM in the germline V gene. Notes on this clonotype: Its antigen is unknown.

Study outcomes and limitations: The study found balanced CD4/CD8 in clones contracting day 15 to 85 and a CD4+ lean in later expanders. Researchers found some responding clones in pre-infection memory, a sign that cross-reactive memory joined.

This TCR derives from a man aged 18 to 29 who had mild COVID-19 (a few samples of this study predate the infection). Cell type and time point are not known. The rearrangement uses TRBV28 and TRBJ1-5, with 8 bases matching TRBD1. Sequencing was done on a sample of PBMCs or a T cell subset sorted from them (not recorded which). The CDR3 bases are TGTGCCAGCAGTCCCCGGACAGGGAGTAATCAGCCCCAGCATTTT. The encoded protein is CASSPRTGSNQPQHF. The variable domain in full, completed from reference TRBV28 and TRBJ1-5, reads DVKVTQSSRYLVKRTGEKVFLECVQDMDHENMFWYRQDPGLGLRLIYFSYDVKMKEKGDIPEGYSVSREKKERFSLILESASTNQTSMYLCASSPRTGSNQPQHFGDGTRLSIL.